Presented here are 31 T cell receptor beta chains from one specimen sequenced in a study of cytomegalovirus exposure and HLA in healthy donors. Primers included in the PCR were 60 Vbeta and 13 Jbeta primers. Using immunoSEQ multiplex PCR, the repertoire was profiled, and TCRdb retains in-frame clones only, with some absent. The data hold approximately 150,000 clones, with around 78% observed a single time. Sequences were obtained from PBMCs. Receptors were obtained from a man aged 35-49 years in good health and CMV-seronegative.

This chain joins TRBV19 and TRBJ1-3, with D possibly being TRBD1 (6 bases). The CDR3 length is 14 residues. Trimming pared 8 bases from V and 0 bases from J, leaving 11 bases between. Per germline, CDR1 LNHDA and CDR2 SQIVND (reference sequence). As DNA, the CDR3 is TGTGCCAGTGGGGACATCTACTCTGGAAACACCATATATTTT. Amino acids: CASGDIYSGNTIYF.

This chain joins TRBV28 and TRBJ2-6; 9 bases are a match to TRBD1. The germline V gene encodes CDR1 MDHEN and CDR2 SYDVKM. This CDR3 contains 14 residues. The V gene end was trimmed by 11 bases and the J gene end by 9 bases; junction bases not matched to a gene: 11. In DNA, the CDR3 is TGTGCCGCATTAGACAGGGGGATCGGCAACGTCCTGACTTTC. This gives the protein CAALDRGIGNVLTF.

To note about this clone: One end of the junction varies from germline; a read error may be responsible. The chain is built from TRBV7-9 and TRBJ2-1, with D uncertain. Per germline, CDR1 SEHNR and CDR2 FQNEAQ (reference sequence). The CDR3 is 11 residues long. This CDR3 is CSSSLLFEQFF. The CDR3 DNA reads as TGTTCCAGCAGCTTATTATTTGAGCAGTTCTTC.

Only a few counts were recorded for this clone. V is TRBV5-6 and J is TRBJ1-1, with 7 bases fitting TRBD1. Germline V gene lookup returns CDR1 SGHDT and CDR2 YYEEEE. The CDR3 totals 15 residues. V shed 0 bases, J shed 4 bases, and the junction held 6 bases outside the gene matches. The CDR3 sequence: CASSLGQGFGTEAFF. The CDR3 DNA sequence: TGTGCCAGCAGCTTGGGACAGGGCTTCGGCACTGAAGCTTTCTTT.

This clone appeared a few times. J is TRBJ2-5 and V is TRBV29-1, with D unclear. V was shortened by 7 bases and J by 4 bases, with 13 bases between the two germline ends. The CDR3 runs 12 residues. Germline V gene lookup returns CDR1 SQVTM and CDR2 ANQGSEA. CDR3 loop: CSARRDRETQYF. Written as DNA, the CDR3 is TGCAGCGCCCGGAGAGACCGAGAGACCCAGTACTTC.

This clone has more than one count but fewer than ten. Other DNA sequences within the sample encode an identical CDR3. CDR3 amino acids: CSASGGYTF. Written as DNA, the CDR3 is TGCAGTGCTAGTGGCGGCTACACCTTC. The V call is TRBV20-1, the J call TRBJ1-2; unclear D gene. The V gene lost 3 bases and the J gene lost 8 bases, with 4 bases spanning the gap. The CDR3 consists of 9 residues. CDR1 and CDR2 (germline): DFQATT, SNEGSKA (reference sequence).

J is TRBJ1-1 and V is TRBV2; D might be TRBD1 (6 bases). The length of the CDR3 is 14 residues. The ends were cut back, 6 bases at V and 8 bases at J, with 19 bases in the middle. CDR1 SNHLY and CDR2 FYNNEI come from the germline V gene. The CDR3 DNA sequence: TGTGCCAGCAGGTACATGACAGGAGGTCAGGAAGCTTTCTTT. Translated: CASRYMTGGQEAFF.

V usage is TRBV28 and J usage is TRBJ1-4, with TRBD1 matching over 11 bases. V shed 7 bases, J shed 7 bases, and the junction held 14 bases outside the gene matches. This CDR3 has 17 amino acids. Germline-derived CDR1 and CDR2 are MDHEN and SYDVKM. CDR3 in amino acids: CASIAAGTGGAGEKLFF. The CDR3, as DNA: TGTGCCAGCATTGCCGCCGGGACAGGGGGGGCGGGTGAAAAACTGTTTTTT.

The chain employs TRBV5-1 and TRBJ2-6; tentative D call: TRBD2 (6 bases). Trimming took 3 bases from V and 4 from J, leaving 14 bases between them. Germline V gene data show CDR1 as SGHRS and CDR2 as YFSETQ. The CDR3 loop spans 16 amino acids. The CDR3 nucleotides are TGCGCCAGCAGCTCCGGAGGGGCGCAAGGGGCCAACGTCCTGACTTTC. Translating it yields CASSSGGAQGANVLTF.

As DNA, the CDR3 is TGTGCCAGCAGTTTACCGCGAGCTTCTAACTATGGCTACACCTTC. This gives the protein CASSLPRASNYGYTF. V usage is TRBV28 and J usage is TRBJ1-2; D is ambiguous. There are 15 residues in the CDR3. Germline CDR1 is MDHEN and CDR2 is SYDVKM. Trimming took off 2 bases at V and 0 bases at J, with 10 bases between the two ends.

This chain connects TRBV6-4 to TRBJ1-2; TRBD1 matches 9 bases. The CDR3 consists of 14 residues. V dropped 3 bases and J dropped 6; count of bases not matched to a gene: 5. Germline V gene sequence: CDR1 MRHNA, CDR2 SNTAGT. The CDR3 here is CASSEYRDRDGYTF. DNA of the CDR3: TGTGCCAGCAGTGAATACCGGGACAGGGATGGCTACACCTTC.

This rearrangement joins TRBV6-5 to TRBJ2-7; perhaps TRBD1 as D (6 bases). V lost 4 bases and J lost 0, with 13 bases in between. Germline-derived CDR1 and CDR2 are MNHEY and SVGAGI. The CDR3 spans 15 residues. The CDR3 DNA sequence: TGTGCCAGCAGTTCCACAGGGCCGAGCTCCTACGAGCAGTACGTC. This encodes CASSSTGPSSYEQYV.

DNA for the CDR3: TGTGCCAGCAGCTTAAGTCCAGCGTTCACCTACGAGCAGTACTTC. Protein product: CASSLSPAFTYEQYF. This chain joins TRBV7-3 and TRBJ2-7; no clear D. Germline CDR1 is SGHTA and CDR2 is FQGTGA. V gave up 1 base and J gave up 2 bases, with 12 bases separating them. CDR3 size: 15 residues.

The V gene is TRBV5-1, the J gene TRBJ1-2, with no clear D. CDR3 length equals 13 residues. The V gene's germline CDR1 is SGHRS and CDR2 YFSETQ. The germline V and J ends were trimmed by 4 bases and 3 bases, with 10 bases remaining between them. DNA of the CDR3: TGCGCCAGCAGCCTCCAGAACGACTATGGCTACACCTTC. Protein: CASSLQNDYGYTF.

This chain uses TRBV18 with TRBJ1-2; 10 bases are shared with TRBD1. This CDR3 region has 13 residues. Germline loops: CDR1 KGHSH, CDR2 LQKENI. The J segment lost 4 bases and the V segment lost 8 bases, leaving 4 bases of the junction unmatched. CDR3 bases: TGTGCCAGCCGGGACAGGGGTTCCTATGGCTACACCTTC. Translation: CASRDRGSYGYTF. The complete variable domain, with remaining parts taken from reference TRBV18 and TRBJ1-2, reads NAGVMQNPRHLVRRRGQEARLRCSPMKGHSHVYWYRQLPEEGLKFMVYLQKENIIDESGMPKERFSAEFPKEGPSILRIQQVVRGDSAAYFCASRDRGSYGYTFGSGTRLTVV.

The chain uses TRBV19 and TRBJ2-3; the D gene is possibly TRBD2 (6 bases). The ends were cut back, 3 bases at V and 1 base at J, with 11 bases in the middle. Per the germline V gene, CDR1 is LNHDA and CDR2 is SQIVND (reference sequence). The CDR3 loop spans 15 amino acids. CDR3 protein: CASSILARGTDTQYF. The CDR3 nucleotides read TGTGCCAGTAGTATCCTAGCGCGTGGCACAGATACGCAGTATTTT.

The genes are TRBV4-1 and TRBJ1-2; TRBD1 aligns across 9 bases. V lost 3 bases, J lost 7 bases, and 6 bases stayed unmatched. Germline V gene lookup returns CDR1 MGHRA and CDR2 YSYEKL. The CDR3 is made up of 14 amino acids. The CDR3 nucleotides read TGCGCCAGCAGCCACCTGACAGGGGGTAGTGGCTACACCTTC. Encoded protein: CASSHLTGGSGYTF.

This chain uses TRBV9 with TRBJ2-3; a weak D match, TRBD1 (5 bases). The germline V and J ends were trimmed by 0 bases and 2 bases, with 10 bases remaining between them. This CDR3 spans 15 amino acids. The germline gives CDR1 SGDLS, CDR2 YYNGEE. This CDR3 reads CASSVEGRVTDTQYF. CDR3 nucleotides: TGTGCCAGCAGCGTAGAAGGCAGGGTCACAGATACGCAGTATTTT.

This chain links TRBV9 with TRBJ2-3; a weak D match, TRBD2 (6 bases). The V end lost 3 bases, the J end lost 0 bases, and 11 bases lay between the germline ends. Looked up from germline, CDR1 is SGDLS and CDR2 is YYNGEE. This CDR3 is 15 amino acids long. The CDR3 region is CASSGEVTSTDTQYF. In DNA form, the CDR3 reads TGTGCCAGCAGCGGGGAGGTAACTAGCACAGATACGCAGTATTTT.

The CDR3 sequence is CASSSGTSGMNEQFF. The CDR3 nucleotides are TGTGCCAGCAGCTCCGGGACTAGCGGGATGAATGAGCAGTTCTTC. The rearrangement uses TRBV11-2 and TRBJ2-1; 13 positions agree with TRBD2. Looked up from germline, CDR1 is SGHAT and CDR2 is FQNNGV. Losses at the gene ends were 4 bases for V and 7 bases for J; bases not matched to a gene: 4. The CDR3 loop spans 15 amino acids.

This rearrangement joins TRBV9 to TRBJ2-3; 14 bases agree with TRBD2. Germline values: CDR1 SGDLS, CDR2 YYNGEE. The CDR3 has 16 residues. V shed 4 bases, J shed 5 bases, and the junction held 6 bases outside the gene matches. CDR3 sequence reads: CASSRGLAGVGDTQYF. The CDR3 coding sequence is TGTGCCAGCAGCAGGGGACTAGCGGGAGTTGGAGATACGCAGTATTTT.

The gene calls are TRBV25-1 and TRBJ2-1, with 9 bases fitting TRBD2. V gave up 4 bases and J gave up 8 bases; unmatched junction bases: 12. The germline gives CDR1 MGHDK, CDR2 SYGVNS. This CDR3 region has 16 residues. CDR3 sequence reads: CASSVGAGGSGHEQFF. The CDR3 bases are TGTGCCAGCAGTGTAGGTGCGGGAGGGTCTGGGCATGAGCAGTTCTTC.

J is TRBJ1-2 and V is TRBV27; 8 bases line up with TRBD1. The CDR3 is 14 residues long. Germline values: CDR1 MNHEY, CDR2 SMNVEV (reference sequence). V lost 3 bases, J lost 6 bases, and 6 bases stayed unmatched. This CDR3 is CASSFYQGANGYTF. CDR3 DNA sequence: TGTGCCAGCAGTTTTTATCAGGGGGCGAATGGCTACACCTTC.

The chain has TRBV19 and TRBJ2-1, with TRBD2 matching over 10 bases. Germline lookup yields CDR1 LNHDA and CDR2 SQIVND (reference sequence). CDR3 length equals 15 residues. Trimming took 3 bases from V and 3 from J; bases not matched to a gene: 2. The CDR3 nucleotides are TGTGCCAGTAGTATTCTAGCGGGGGACTACAATGAGCAGTTCTTC. It specifies CASSILAGDYNEQFF.

The chain is built from TRBV5-1 and TRBJ2-7; D uncertain. From germline, CDR1 is SGHRS and CDR2 YFSETQ. The CDR3 consists of 13 residues. Trimming left V 4 bases short and J 2 bases short, with 10 bases between. DNA for the CDR3: TGCGCCAGCAGCCTAACTTCCCCCTACGAGCAGTACTTC. It translates to CASSLTSPYEQYF.

This chain joins TRBV27 and TRBJ2-3; 7 nucleotides agree with TRBD1. The trim removed 3 bases at V and 4 bases at J, leaving 4 bases unmatched. Looked up from germline, CDR1 is MNHEY and CDR2 is SMNVEV (reference sequence). This CDR3 has 14 residues. In nucleotides, the CDR3 is TGTGCCAGCAGTTTGGCTCAGGGGGCAGATACGCAGTATTTT. Its protein product is CASSLAQGADTQYF.

The table lists this clone with a few counts. The CDR3 sequence is CASSQAGTGLNQPQHF. The CDR3 nucleotides read TGCGCCAGCAGCCAAGCCGGGACAGGGCTCAATCAGCCCCAGCATTTT. The J gene is TRBJ1-5, the V gene TRBV4-1; 9 bases fit TRBD1. The CDR3 is 16 residues long. Germline CDR1 MGHRA, CDR2 YSYEKL. J was trimmed by 3 bases and V by 1 base; bases with no gene match: 4.

V usage is TRBV5-1 and J usage is TRBJ2-3, with TRBD2 identical over 11 bases. The germline gives CDR1 SGHRS, CDR2 YFSETQ. V was pared by 0 bases and J by 2 bases, with 2 bases of the junction left unmatched. The CDR3 runs to 16 residues. CDR3: CASSLASGGTTDTQYF. In DNA, the CDR3 is TGCGCCAGCAGCTTGGCTAGCGGGGGGACCACAGATACGCAGTATTTT. The full variable domain, completed using reference TRBV5-1 and TRBJ2-3, is KAGVTQTPRYLIKTRGQQVTLSCSPISGHRSVSWYQQTPGQGLQFLFEYFSETQRNKGNFPGRFSGRQFSNSRSEMNVSTLELGDSALYLCASSLASGGTTDTQYFGPGTRLTVL.

The chain has TRBV19 and TRBJ1-1; 9 bases agree with TRBD1. The CDR3 is 15 residues long. Germline V gene data show CDR1 as LNHDA and CDR2 as SQIVND (reference sequence). With 5 bases clipped from V and 4 bases from J, the junction kept 8 bases outside the gene matches. CDR3: CASSSARQGGTEAFF. For the CDR3, the DNA is TGTGCCAGTAGTTCGGCTCGACAGGGGGGCACTGAAGCTTTCTTT.

This rearrangement joins TRBV6-5 to TRBJ2-2; D is unresolved. The CDR3 consists of 15 residues. Germline lookup yields CDR1 MNHEY and CDR2 SVGAGI. The V end was cut by 7 bases, the J end by 3 bases, with 15 bases between. The CDR3, as DNA: TGTGCCAGCAATCCCGGGTCCTCCTACACCGGGGAGCTGTTTTTT. As protein: CASNPGSSYTGELFF.

This clone was counted a single time. The V call is TRBV7-9, the J call TRBJ2-2; D not certain. Deletions cut 2 bases from V and 6 bases from J, with 10 bases between. This CDR3 has 14 residues. Per the germline V gene, CDR1 is SEHNR and CDR2 is FQNEAQ (reference sequence). The CDR3 reads CASSLYGSAGELFF. Here the CDR3 DNA reads TGTGCCAGCAGCTTATATGGAAGCGCCGGGGAGCTGTTTTTT. Combining the CDR3 with reference TRBV7-9 and TRBJ2-2 gives the whole variable domain DTGVSQNPRHKITKRGQNVTFRCDPISEHNRLYWYRQTLGQGPEFLTYFQNEAQLEKSRLLSDRFSAERPKGSFSTLEIQRTEQGDSAMYLCASSLYGSAGELFFGEGSRLTVL.